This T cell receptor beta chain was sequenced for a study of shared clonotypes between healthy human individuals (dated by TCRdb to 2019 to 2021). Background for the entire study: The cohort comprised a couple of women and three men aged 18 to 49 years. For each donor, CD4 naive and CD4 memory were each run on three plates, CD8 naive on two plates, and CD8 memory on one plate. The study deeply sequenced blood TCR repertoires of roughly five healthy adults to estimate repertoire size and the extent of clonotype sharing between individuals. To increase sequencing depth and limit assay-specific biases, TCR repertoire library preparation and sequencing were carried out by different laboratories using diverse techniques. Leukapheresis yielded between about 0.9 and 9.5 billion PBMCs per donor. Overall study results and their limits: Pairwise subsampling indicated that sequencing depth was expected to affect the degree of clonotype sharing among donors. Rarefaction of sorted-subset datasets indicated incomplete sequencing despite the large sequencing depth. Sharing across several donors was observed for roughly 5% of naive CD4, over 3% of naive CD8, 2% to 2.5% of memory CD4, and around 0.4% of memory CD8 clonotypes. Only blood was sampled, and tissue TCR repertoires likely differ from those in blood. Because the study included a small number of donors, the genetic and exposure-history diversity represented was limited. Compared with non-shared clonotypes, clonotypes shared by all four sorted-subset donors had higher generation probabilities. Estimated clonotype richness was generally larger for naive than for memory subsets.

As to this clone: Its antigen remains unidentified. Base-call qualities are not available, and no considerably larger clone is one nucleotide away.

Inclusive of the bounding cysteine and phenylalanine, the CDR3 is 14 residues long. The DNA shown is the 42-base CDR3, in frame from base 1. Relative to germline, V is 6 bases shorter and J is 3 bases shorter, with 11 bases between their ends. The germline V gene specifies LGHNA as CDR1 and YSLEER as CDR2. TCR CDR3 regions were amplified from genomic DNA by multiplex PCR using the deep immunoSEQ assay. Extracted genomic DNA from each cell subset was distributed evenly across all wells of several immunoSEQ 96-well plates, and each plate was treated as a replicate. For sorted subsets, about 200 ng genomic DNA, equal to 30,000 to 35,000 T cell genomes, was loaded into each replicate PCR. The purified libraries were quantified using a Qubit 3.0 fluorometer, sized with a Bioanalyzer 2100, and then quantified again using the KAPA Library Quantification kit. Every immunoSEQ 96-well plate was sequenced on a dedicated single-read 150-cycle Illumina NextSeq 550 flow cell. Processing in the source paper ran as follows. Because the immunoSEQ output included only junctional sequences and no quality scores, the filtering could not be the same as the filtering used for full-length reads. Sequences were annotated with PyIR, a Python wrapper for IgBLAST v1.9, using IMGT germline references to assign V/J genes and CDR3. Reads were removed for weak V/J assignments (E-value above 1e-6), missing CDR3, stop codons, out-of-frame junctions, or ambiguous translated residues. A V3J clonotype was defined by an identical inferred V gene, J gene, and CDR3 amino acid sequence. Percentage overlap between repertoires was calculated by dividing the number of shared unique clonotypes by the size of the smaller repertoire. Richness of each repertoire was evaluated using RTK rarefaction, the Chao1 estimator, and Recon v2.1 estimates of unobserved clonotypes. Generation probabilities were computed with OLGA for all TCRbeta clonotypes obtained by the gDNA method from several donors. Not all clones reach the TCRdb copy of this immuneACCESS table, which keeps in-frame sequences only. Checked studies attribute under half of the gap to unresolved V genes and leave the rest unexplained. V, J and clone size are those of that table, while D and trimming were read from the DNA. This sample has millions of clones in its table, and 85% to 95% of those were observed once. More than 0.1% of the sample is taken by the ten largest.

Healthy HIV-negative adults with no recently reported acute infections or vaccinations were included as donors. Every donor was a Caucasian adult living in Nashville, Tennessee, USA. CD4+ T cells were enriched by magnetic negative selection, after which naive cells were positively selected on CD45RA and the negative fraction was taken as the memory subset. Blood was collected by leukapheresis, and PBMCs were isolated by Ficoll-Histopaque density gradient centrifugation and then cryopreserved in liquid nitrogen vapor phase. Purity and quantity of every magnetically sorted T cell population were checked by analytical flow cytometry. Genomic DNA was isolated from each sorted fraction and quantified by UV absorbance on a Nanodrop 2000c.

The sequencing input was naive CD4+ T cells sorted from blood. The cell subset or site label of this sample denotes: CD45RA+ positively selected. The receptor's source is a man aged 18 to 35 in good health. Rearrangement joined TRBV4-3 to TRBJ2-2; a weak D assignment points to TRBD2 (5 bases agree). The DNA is TGCGCCAGCAGGACGTCCGGGGACACCGGGGAGCTGTTTTTT. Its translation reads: CASRTSGDTGELFF.